This T cell receptor beta chain was captured in a study of cytomegalovirus exposure and HLA in healthy donors (dated by TCRdb to about 2017). Looking at the study overall: An earlier analysis of roughly 630 of the donors reported roughly 300 Gb of sequence data and 117 million unique TCR beta sequences from roughly 200 million T cells. Roughly 300 gigabases of sequencing data and approximately 85 million unique TCR sequences were included in an early release covering over 600 HLA-typed donors. Among the roughly 400 genotyped donors, approximately 77% belonged to the genetic ancestry cluster associated with self-reported Caucasian donors. The aim of the study was to test whether cataloging public T cell receptors could identify signatures of past pathogen exposure. Using immunosequencing, the study profiled T cell repertoires from approximately 700 subjects and related those repertoires to cytomegalovirus serostatus. Along with the roughly 710-subject first cohort, a separate validation cohort of 120 different subjects was used. To predict cytomegalovirus infection status, the study combined high-throughput TCR immunosequencing, statistical association of individual TCRs with disease status, and machine learning. To study patterns of TCR occurrence, a later analysis re-analyzed previously published TCR beta repertoires from hundreds of donors and added high-resolution HLA genotyping. Rather than using new phenotypic data, the later analysis identified candidate immune exposures from TCR beta sequences and from how often those sequences occurred across donors. To decide whether each TCR beta V gene segment behaved as functional or pseudogenic, an earlier analysis of approximately 590 of the donors relied on high-throughput TCR beta sequencing. Donor age, sex, ethnicity and CMV serostatus were collected together with the repertoire data. In a later genetic analysis, genome-wide SNP genotypes for about 55% of the roughly 700 donors were used, and that subset was treated as a discovery cohort. Every repertoire in the discovery cohort had been generated on one and the same sequencing platform. HLA typing covered class I and class II loci at four-digit resolution. Typing coverage varied by locus: roughly 620-640 donors for A, B, C, DRB1 and DQB1; more than 500 for DQA1; approximately 570 for DPA1; approximately 490 for DPB1. About five DR-DQ haplotypes were treated as single units for association and clustering because of strong linkage in the cohort. Among about 400 genotyped donors of the cohort, an average of about 240,000 unique TCR beta nucleotide sequences was sequenced per donor, of which 15% to 20% were non-productive. Broader findings and caveats from the paper: Assigning TCR associations to individual alleles was difficult when HLA alleles, especially DR and DQ, strongly co-occurred. The presence/absence analyses assumed that sequencing depth was roughly uniform across donors, and that assumption may not be true. A later analysis reported that several top co-occurrence clusters appeared linked to parvovirus B19, influenza, CMV and Epstein-Barr virus. Because HLA typing was unavailable for some donors at each locus, only the typed subset was used in association tests. Most TCR sequences were observed very rarely across donors, whereas some public TCRs were present in many individuals. The classifier was reported to diagnose cytomegalovirus status with high specificity and sensitivity in both the original cohort and the validation cohort. In vitro tests confirmed that three of the cytomegalovirus-associated TCR beta chains recognize cytomegalovirus antigens. A later analysis found that TCR association rates varied across HLA loci, with DRB1 alleles showing the most associated TCRs and HLA-C alleles the fewest. In a later analysis, around 15,000 TCR beta sequences were associated with specific HLA alleles at a false discovery rate of 0.05. A group of highly shared sequence variants was considered likely to be a technical artifact of the sequencing pipeline. A later genetic analysis reported fewer N-insertions in productive TCRs among donors in an Asian-associated ancestry cluster than the 666-donor mean. Most CMV-associated TCR beta chains appeared to be HLA-restricted in a later analysis, and the HLA associations seemed to be driven largely by CMV exposure. In an earlier analysis of about 550 of the donors, most TCR beta V segments were observed in productive rearrangements about 87% or about 30% of the time, broadly matching IMGT annotations. The 87-base-pair reads could not distinguish some IMGT-functional V segments, including TRBV6-2 and TRBV6-3, so those segments were excluded. In a later analysis, HLA-associated TCR beta chains showed more clonal expansion and lower generation probabilities than non-associated chains that were equally common. In a later genetic analysis, a missense DCLRE1C variant was associated with V-gene and J-gene trimming of TCR beta chains, and the association was replicated in an independent cohort. The only immune exposure information available for the cohort was CMV serostatus. In this cohort, only TCR beta chains were sequenced, and detectable features were limited by the absence of alpha or paired-chain data. Correlated functional status among segregating V segments might reflect linkage disequilibrium, but an unknown experimental factor could not be ruled out. The earlier analysis of around 600 of the donors excluded roughly 17 rarely observed V segments, including chromosome 9 orphons, because counts were too low. A total of 150 to 200 TCR beta chains were listed by the study as associated with cytomegalovirus. A further reported finding was that TCR beta sequences accurately predicted the HLA-A and HLA-B alleles for most subjects in the first cohort. The authors suggested that the approach could potentially be extended to other disease states and immunological phenotypes.

V has 6 bases trimmed and J has 3 bases trimmed; junction bases matching no gene number 15. Via the germline V gene, CDR1 is MDHEN and CDR2 SYDVKM. The CDR3 measures 17 amino acids from cysteine to phenylalanine. The sequence is cut down to CDR3 DNA, 51 bases in frame from base 1. Library preparation used the immunoSEQ multiplex PCR assay. The multiplex PCR relied on a mix of 60 forward primers for TCR Vbeta segments and 13 reverse primers for TCR Jbeta segments. The CDR3 region of rearranged TCR beta genes was amplified from genomic DNA by a multiplex PCR assay. Amplified TCR beta libraries were sequenced as 87-base-pair reads on the Illumina HiSeq System. Under the source paper's analysis protocol: Across the 700 or so repertoires, a later analysis counted tens of millions of unique TCR beta chains, around 10 million of which were shared by at least two donors. A nearest-neighbor algorithm error-corrected the raw reads and collapsed the reads into unique sequences, merging closely related sequences to remove PCR and sequencing errors. Alignment of CDR3 sequences to IMGT reference sequences was used to assign V, D and J gene segments. For a sequence to be retained, at least a six-nucleotide match to both a V gene segment and a J gene segment was required. Rearrangements were classified as productive when the CDR3 lacked stop codons and remained in frame with V and J, and all other rearrangements were classified as non-productive. Following IMGT convention, CDR3 was defined as the stretch from the second conserved V-encoded cysteine up to the conserved J-encoded phenylalanine. The earlier analysis of about 610 of the donors excluded any sequence lacking an unambiguous match to a single V gene segment. In an earlier analysis of a few hundred of the donors, V segments were called functional above 56.7% productive rearrangements and were called segregating when the between-donor standard deviation exceeded 5%. To diagnose cytomegalovirus status from the catalog of TCR beta chain sequences, a statistical classification framework was built. V and J gene assignment, in a later analysis, came from comparing TCR nucleotide sequences with IMGT/GENE-DB human TR gene sequences. A later analysis assigned CDR3 sequences and most-parsimonious VDJ recombination scenarios with the TCRdist pipeline. In a later analysis, each TCR beta chain was defined by its CDR3 amino acid sequence together with its V-gene family, and reads lacking a unique V-gene family were excluded. A later analysis removed 500 to 600 highly shared, low-generation-probability nucleotide sequences to deal with suspected cross-contamination and a sequencing artifact. A later analysis calculated a clonal expansion index for each public chain from normalized within-repertoire ranks of inferred template counts. A later analysis computed generation probabilities with a VDJ recombination model fitted to out-of-frame rearrangements, and checked the results against IGoR. In a later analysis, TCR-TCR, TCR-HLA and TCR-CMV co-occurrence was scored with hypergeometric tests, and a repertoire-size bias correction was applied to TCR pairs. In a later analysis, false discovery rates were estimated by permuting HLA or CMV assignments 20 times. In a later analysis, co-occurring TCRs were grouped using DBSCAN, with TCRdist sequence similarity added in when clustering inside HLA-allele-positive subsets. Co-occurrence clustering excluded repertoires with fewer than 30,000 or more than 120,000 public chains, plus five with anomalous nucleotide sharing. TCRdb obtained this table from immuneACCESS and retained in-frame rearrangements with V and J assigned. These tables miss some clones; where compared with another copy, unresolved V genes account for less than half of the shortfall, and the remainder is unexplained. V and J calls and clone size are copied from that table; D and trimming were computed from the DNA. The sample profile shows more than 85,000 clones; 77% of them were found once. The ten largest make up 7.5% to 10% of the sample.

The cohort comprised around 690 healthy bone marrow donors. Cohort members were all nominally healthy when sampled, although unrecorded immune exposures were likely present. The donor was CMV seropositive and was included in the group of 250 to 300 seropositive cohort members. Every donor gave a peripheral blood sample, and the peripheral blood mononuclear cells from that sample were used for TCR beta sequencing. The Qiagen DNeasy Blood Extraction Kit was used to extract genomic DNA from the blood cell samples. A word on this clone: Its antigen remains undetermined. One base away there is no much larger clone; base qualities are not given.

This TCR was recovered from a woman aged 40 to 50 in good health and CMV-seropositive. The sample consisted of PBMCs. The chain employs TRBV28 and TRBJ2-7; TRBD1 fits 9 bases in the junction. The DNA is as follows: TGTGCCAGCAGGGGGGGGGAGACAGGGGGAAAGTTCTACGAGCAGTACTTC. It is translated as CASRGGETGGKFYEQYF.